The 19 T cell receptor beta chains presented below share a single source sample, sequenced in a study of control samples from healthy donors and cancer patients (dated by TCRdb to 2018 to 2020). The library was obtained by the immunoSEQ multiplex PCR assay. TCRdb stores this immuneACCESS table with in-frame sequences only. Part of the clones is absent; in the studies checked, under half of the shortfall reflects unresolved V genes, and no reason is known for the rest. This sample comprises around 140,000 clones, around 92% of them detected only once. Clones ranked in the top ten supply about 7.9% of the sample. The specimen sequenced was PBMCs. The receptors here all came from a man in his forties or fifties with head and neck cancer.

The DNA of the CDR3 is TGTGCCGTACAGCTCGACAGTAATCAGCCCCAGCATTTT. Encoded protein: CAVQLDSNQPQHF. This chain joins TRBV10-3 and TRBJ1-5; D is possibly TRBD1 (5 bases). Trimming left V 11 bases short and J 4 bases short, with 15 bases between. In germline, CDR1 is ENHRY, CDR2 SYGVKD. This CDR3 region has 13 residues.

The genes are TRBV2 and TRBJ1-1; D might be TRBD1 (5 bases). The V and J ends lost 6 bases and 0 bases respectively, with 8 bases between them. This CDR3 is built from 13 residues. Germline V gene sequence: CDR1 SNHLY, CDR2 FYNNEI. In nucleotides, the CDR3 is TGTGCCAGCAGAAGACAGATGAACACTGAAGCTTTCTTT. Translated, it gives CASRRQMNTEAFF.

The genes are TRBV7-2 and TRBJ2-4; TRBD1 is a possible D gene (5 bases). The CDR3 consists of 14 residues. V was shortened by 0 bases and J by 6 bases, with 9 bases between the two germline ends. CDR1 is SGHTA, CDR2 FQGNSA, per germline. The CDR3 nucleotides read TGTGCCAGCAGCTTAGCGCACCAGGGAAACATTCAGTACTTC. Protein sequence: CASSLAHQGNIQYF.

The sample holds one count of this clone. CDR3 nucleotides: TGCGCCAGCAGCTTTTCATCCCTTCCCGATTCACCCCTCCACTTT. Translation: CASSFSSLPDSPLHF. The chain has TRBV5-1 and TRBJ1-6; D gene ambiguous. The V and J ends lost 2 bases and 8 bases respectively, with 14 bases between them. This CDR3 is built from 15 residues. CDR1 is SGHRS and CDR2 is YFSETQ in the germline V gene.

DNA of the CDR3: TGTGCCAGCAGTTCCCCCCCCTACGAGCAGTACTTC. It encodes CASSSPPYEQYF. The J gene is TRBJ2-7, the V gene TRBV27; no firm D call. CDR3 length: 12 amino acids. Germline lookup yields CDR1 MNHEY and CDR2 SMNVEV (reference sequence). V lost 4 bases to trimming and J lost 2 bases, with 6 bases between them.

The chain combines TRBV4-1 with TRBJ2-1, with 9 bases identical to TRBD2. The CDR3 sequence is 15 residues long. Looked up from germline, CDR1 is MGHRA and CDR2 is YSYEKL. V lost 1 base and J lost 4; bases outside the gene matches: 2. Written as DNA, the CDR3 is TGCGCCAGCAGCCAAGTTAGCGGGAGATACAATGAGCAGTTCTTC. Translation: CASSQVSGRYNEQFF.

On this clone: One end of the junction is discordant with germline, which a read error may explain. The chain carries TRBV11-2 and TRBJ2-1, with 16 bases aligning to TRBD2. The CDR3 sequence is 15 residues long. Germline CDR1 is SGHAT and CDR2 is FQNNGV. CDR3 residues: CASSLAGTSGRVAIF. CDR3 in DNA: TGTGCCAGCAGCCTAGCCGGGACTAGCGGGAGGGTTGCGATCTTC.

The gene calls are TRBV6-5 and TRBJ2-5; unclear D gene. The CDR3 length is 12 residues. CDR1 MNHEY and CDR2 SVGAGI come from the germline V gene. The germline V and J ends were trimmed by 7 bases and 5 bases, with 11 bases remaining between them. The CDR3 reads CASIGPAETQYF. DNA of the CDR3: TGTGCCAGCATTGGACCGGCCGAGACCCAGTACTTC.

The chain joins TRBV7-2 to TRBJ2-7; 10 positions agree with TRBD2. The CDR3 is 18 amino acids. CDR1 and CDR2 (germline): SGHTA, FQGNSA. After removal of 2 bases from V and 0 bases from J, the junction contained 10 bases not matched to a gene. The CDR3: CASSLSWGRTSGSYEQYF. Written as DNA, the CDR3 is TGTGCCAGCAGCTTATCGTGGGGTCGGACTAGCGGCTCCTACGAGCAGTACTTC. The full variable domain, its missing parts supplied by reference TRBV7-2 and TRBJ2-7, is GAGVSQSPSNKVTEKGKDVELRCDPISGHTALYWYRQSLGQGLEFLIYFQGNSAPDKSGLPSDRFSAERTGGSVSTLTIQRTQQEDSAVYLCASSLSWGRTSGSYEQYFGPGTRLTVT.

The rearrangement links TRBV28 to TRBJ1-2, with TRBD1 as a possible D gene (5 bases). There are 18 residues in the CDR3. The germline V and J ends were trimmed by 3 bases and 5 bases, with 25 bases remaining between them. Germline CDR1 and CDR2: MDHEN and SYDVKM. The CDR3 here is CASSFGEGQWGTTYGYTF. The CDR3 bases are TGTGCCAGCAGTTTTGGGGAAGGCCAATGGGGGACCACTTATGGCTACACCTTC.

The gene calls are TRBV18 and TRBJ2-7, with D possibly being TRBD1 (5 bases). V was cut by 0 bases and J by 4 bases, with 10 bases left in between. Per germline, CDR1 KGHSH and CDR2 LQKENI. This CDR3 comprises 14 residues. The CDR3 region has the DNA TGTGCCAGCTCACCACCGTCAGGGAAATACGAGCAGTACTTC. Translated: CASSPPSGKYEQYF.

A single count supports this clone. The same CDR3 arises from other DNA sequences in this sample as well. The chain recombines TRBV7-2 with TRBJ2-1; 8 bases fit TRBD2. Germline CDR1 reads SGHTA; CDR2 reads FQGNSA. CDR3 length equals 15 residues. Trimming removed 2 bases from V and 5 bases from J; junction bases left unmatched: 5. This CDR3 is CASSLTSGRHNEQFF. The CDR3 bases are TGTGCCAGCAGCTTAACTAGCGGCCGTCACAATGAGCAGTTCTTC.

The chain has TRBV29-1 and TRBJ2-7; D is unclear. V was clipped by 4 bases and J by 3 bases, with 7 bases between them. CDR3 length equals 11 residues. Germline loops: CDR1 SQVTM, CDR2 ANQGSEA. This chain's CDR3 is CSVGTSYEQYF. The CDR3 region has the DNA TGCAGCGTTGGAACCAGCTACGAGCAGTACTTC.

The chain recombines TRBV19 with TRBJ2-2; possible D gene TRBD1, 5 bases. CDR1 is LNHDA and CDR2 is SQIVND in the germline V gene (reference sequence). The CDR3 has 17 amino acids. The ends were cut back, 3 bases at V and 0 bases at J, with 14 bases in the middle. CDR3 in amino acids: CASSMGRRSSNTGELFF. The CDR3 DNA reads TGTGCCAGTAGTATGGGGCGACGGTCCTCGAACACCGGGGAGCTGTTTTTT.

V usage is TRBV10-3 and J usage is TRBJ2-7, with TRBD1 matching 7 bases. Looked up from germline, CDR1 is ENHRY and CDR2 is SYGVKD. The trim removed 5 bases at V and 3 bases at J, leaving 4 bases unmatched. The CDR3 totals 13 residues. The CDR3 spells CAISLQGVYEQYF. The CDR3 DNA is TGTGCCATCAGTCTTCAGGGGGTCTACGAGCAGTACTTC.

The V and J genes are TRBV6-6 and TRBJ1-2; no definite D call. The germline V gene encodes CDR1 MNHNY and CDR2 SVGAGI (reference sequence). Between the trimmed V and J ends, which lost 6 bases and 0 bases, there was a span of 5 bases. The CDR3 has 12 residues. This CDR3 reads CASRDTNYGYTF. CDR3 bases: TGTGCCAGCAGGGATACTAACTATGGCTACACCTTC.

This sequence joins TRBV5-6 and TRBJ1-2; 9 bases map to TRBD1. This CDR3 has 17 amino acids. After removal of 0 bases from V and 0 bases from J, the junction contained 6 bases not matched to a gene. Germline-derived CDR1 and CDR2 are SGHDT and YYEEEE. The CDR3: CASSLGLQGAPNYGYTF. The CDR3 region has the DNA TGTGCCAGCAGCTTGGGGTTACAGGGGGCCCCTAACTATGGCTACACCTTC.

The rearrangement uses TRBV18 and TRBJ2-3; D gene ambiguous. Germline CDR1 is KGHSH and CDR2 is LQKENI. This CDR3 spans 14 amino acids. V dropped 3 bases and J dropped 2 bases, with 9 bases sitting between them. The CDR3 sequence: CASSPLDLTDTQYF. For the CDR3, the DNA is TGTGCCAGCTCACCCCTCGACCTCACAGATACGCAGTATTTT.

V is TRBV5-5 and J is TRBJ1-3; D not certain. In germline, CDR1 is SGHKS, CDR2 YYEKEE (reference sequence). The V and J ends lost 0 bases and 0 bases respectively, with 7 bases between them. This CDR3 is built from 15 residues. The CDR3 nucleotides are TGTGCCAGCAGCTTGGCCGGTACCTCTGGAAACACCATATATTTT. It translates to CASSLAGTSGNTIYF.